The clone carrying this T cell receptor (beta chain) has ten or more counts. Its antigen remains unidentified. The sample originates from a study of T cells in Graves' hyperthyroidism and ophthalmopathy. The germline V gene encodes CDR1 MDHEN and CDR2 SYDVKM. The ends were cut back, 2 bases at V and 3 bases at J, with 16 bases in the middle. CDR3 length: 16 residues. Fresh peripheral blood, 10 ml, yielded the PBMCs. Overall study findings and caveats: Ophthalmopathy was distinguished from stable hyperthyroidism by 13 V-J signatures.

RNA transcripts gave rise to amplified TCR beta CDR3 regions. Primed by the HTBI set, a first-round RT-PCR was run on the TCR CDR3. MiXCR was run by TCRdb on the multiplex PCR reads, yielding one entry per CDR3 protein. This table has hundreds of thousands of distinct CDR3 sequences, approximately 15% appearing once. The sample comprised blood. The chain links TRBV28 to TRBJ1-2, with D possibly being TRBD1 (5 bases). The TCR originated in a woman in her fifties or sixties with Graves' ophthalmopathy. CDR3 sequence (DNA): TGTGCCAGCAGTTTACGCGGGACCGGCTCGTACTATGGCTACACCTTC. This gives the protein CASSLRGTGSYYGYTF.